Below, 18 T cell receptor beta chains from the same sample are listed, as sequenced in a study of early T cells in non-severe SARS-CoV-2 infection. TCRdb reanalysed the 5' RACE reads using MiXCR and keeps one entry per CDR3 protein. The table shows fewer than 60,000 distinct CDR3 sequences, with about 11% occurring only once. The source material was whole blood. The receptors come from an adult who was a healthcare worker with PCR-confirmed SARS-CoV-2 infection or an uninfected control (not recorded which).

The chain employs TRBV19 and TRBJ1-2; unclear D gene. The CDR3 sequence is 15 residues long. V gave up 6 bases and J gave up 2 bases, with 16 bases separating them. Germline loops: CDR1 LNHDA, CDR2 SQIVND (reference sequence). The CDR3 DNA reads as TGTGCCAGTAGCCCCGGGAAGGCCCAAAACTATGGCTACACCTTC. It yields the protein CASSPGKAQNYGYTF.

This clonotype was counted ten times or more. This chain links TRBV3-1 with TRBJ1-5; D perhaps matches TRBD1 (6 bases). Germline V gene sequence: CDR1 LGHDT, CDR2 YNNKEL (reference sequence). Trimming pared 1 base from V and 6 bases from J, leaving 10 bases between. CDR3 length equals 14 residues. This chain's CDR3 is CASSQGTGSQPQHF. The CDR3 DNA is TGTGCCAGCAGCCAAGGAACAGGGTCTCAGCCCCAGCATTTT.

This clonotype was detected only a few times. CDR3 DNA: TGTGCCAGCAGCCCCACCAAACTAGCGGGGGGGCAAGAGACCCAGTACTTC. This gives the protein CASSPTKLAGGQETQYF. The rearrangement uses TRBV5-4 and TRBJ2-5; 13 nucleotides agree with TRBD2. The CDR3 contains 17 residues. Trimming removed 4 bases from V and 2 bases from J; junction bases left unmatched: 8. Germline values: CDR1 SGHNT, CDR2 YYREEE (reference sequence). Looking up the rest from reference TRBV5-4 and TRBJ2-5 gives the full variable domain: ETGVTQSPTHLIKTRGQQVTLRCSSQSGHNTVSWYQQALGQGPQFIFQYYREEENGRGNFPPRFSGLQFPNYSSELNVNALELDDSALYLCASSPTKLAGGQETQYFGPGTRLLVL.

Only a few counts were recorded for this clonotype. The chain uses TRBV27 and TRBJ2-2; tentatively, D is TRBD1 (5 bases). The CDR3 loop spans 13 amino acids. Trimming removed 1 base at V and 7 bases at J, with 7 bases between. Looked up from germline, CDR1 is MNHEY and CDR2 is SMNVEV (reference sequence). CDR3 sequence reads: CASSLYGHGELFF. The CDR3 bases are TGTGCCAGCAGTTTATATGGACACGGGGAGCTGTTTTTT.

The chain couples TRBV29-1 to TRBJ1-4, with D uncertain. The germline CDR1 and CDR2 sequences are SQVTM and ANQGSEA. The germline V and J ends were trimmed by 2 bases and 7 bases, with 8 bases remaining between them. This CDR3 has 12 residues. DNA of the CDR3: TGCAGCGTTGAAATGGGGAGTGAAAAACTGTTTTTT. This encodes CSVEMGSEKLFF.

This clonotype was recorded many times. The chain uses TRBV7-8 and TRBJ2-3, with TRBD2 matching 14 bases. Germline trimming cut 3 bases from V and 3 bases from J; bases unmatched to any gene: 11. The CDR3 runs to 19 residues. Germline CDR1 reads SGHVS; CDR2 reads FQNEAQ. The DNA of the CDR3 is TGTGCCAGCAGCTTTCGGGGACTAGCGGGAGTTCAGAATACAGATACGCAGTATTTT. This translates into CASSFRGLAGVQNTDTQYF.

This clonotype was seen a handful of times. The J gene is TRBJ2-1, the V gene TRBV18, with D unresolved. The CDR3 has 13 amino acids. V lost 3 bases to trimming and J lost 5 bases, with 8 bases between them. Germline V CDR1 and CDR2: KGHSH, LQKENI. CDR3 sequence reads: CASSPRSDNEQFF. The CDR3 DNA follows: TGTGCCAGCTCACCCAGGTCGGACAATGAGCAGTTCTTC.

This chain's CDR3 is CASSLVAGGSTDTQYF. CDR3 nucleotides: TGTGCCAGCAGCTTAGTAGCGGGGGGTAGCACAGATACGCAGTATTTT. The gene calls are TRBV7-2 and TRBJ2-3, with 10 bases that match TRBD2. The CDR3 has 16 amino acids. CDR1 and CDR2 from the germline V gene are SGHTA and FQGNSA. V lost 1 base to trimming and J lost 0 bases; unmatched junction nucleotides: 1.

This clonotype was detected ten times or more. This chain uses TRBV6-2 or TRBV6-3 with TRBJ1-5; a weak D match, TRBD1 (5 bases). V gave up 4 bases and J gave up 3 bases, with 13 bases separating them. This CDR3 has 15 residues. The germline gives CDR1 MNHEY, CDR2 SVGEGT. The CDR3 loop reads CASSSIRQLNQPQHF. The CDR3 DNA sequence: TGTGCCAGCAGTTCTATTAGACAGCTCAATCAGCCCCAGCATTTT.

This clonotype was seen a few times. CDR3 residues: CASSSGAPSYEQYF. In nucleotides, the CDR3 is TGTGCCAGCAGCTCCGGGGCCCCCTCCTACGAGCAGTACTTC. The chain couples TRBV7-2 to TRBJ2-7, with D perhaps being TRBD1 or TRBD2 (5 bases each). Germline V gives CDR1 SGHTA, CDR2 FQGNSA. The CDR3 covers 14 residues. V was shortened by 4 bases and J by 0 bases, with 10 bases between the two germline ends. Full variable domain (outside the CDR3, taken from reference TRBV7-2 and TRBJ2-7): GAGVSQSPSNKVTEKGKDVELRCDPISGHTALYWYRQSLGQGLEFLIYFQGNSAPDKSGLPSDRFSAERTGGSVSTLTIQRTQQEDSAVYLCASSSGAPSYEQYFGPGTRLTVT.

This clonotype was seen repeatedly, ten times or more. This sequence joins TRBV4-1 and TRBJ1-5; D may be TRBD1 (6 bases). The ends were cut back, 1 base at V and 1 base at J, with 8 bases in the middle. The germline CDR1 and CDR2 sequences are MGHRA and YSYEKL. The CDR3 sequence is 15 residues long. The CDR3 DNA follows: TGCGCCAGCAGCCAAGTTACAGGGAGCAATCAGCCCCAGCATTTT. Translation gives CASSQVTGSNQPQHF.

This chain connects TRBV11-2 to TRBJ1-1; no reliable D call. Trimming stripped 2 bases from V and 1 base from J, with 5 bases between. Germline V CDR1 and CDR2: SGHAT, FQNNGV. The CDR3 spans 13 residues. The chain's CDR3 is CASSLRPNTEAFF. DNA of the CDR3: TGTGCCAGCAGCTTACGCCCGAACACTGAAGCTTTCTTT.

The V call is TRBV7-9, the J call TRBJ2-3, with 9 bases fitting TRBD2. With 1 base clipped from V and 3 bases from J, the junction kept 5 bases outside the gene matches. Germline V gene data show CDR1 as SEHNR and CDR2 as FQNEAQ (reference sequence). This CDR3 contains 16 residues. CDR3 region: CASSLGMTSGTDTQYF. The CDR3 nucleotides are TGTGCCAGCAGCTTAGGGATGACTAGCGGAACAGATACGCAGTATTTT.

Ten or more counts support this clonotype. This chain connects TRBV29-1 to TRBJ1-5; unclear D gene. The CDR3 contains 12 residues. CDR1 is SQVTM, CDR2 ANQGSEA, per germline. V lost 7 bases, J lost 9 bases, and 16 bases lay in between. The CDR3 loop reads CSAQEGNRPQHF. The CDR3 region has the DNA TGCAGCGCCCAGGAGGGCAACCGGCCCCAGCATTTT.

The table lists this clonotype with many counts. This chain connects TRBV7-2 to TRBJ1-1, with no clear D. Trimming stripped 4 bases from V and 5 bases from J, with 11 bases between. In germline, CDR1 is SGHTA, CDR2 FQGNSA. The CDR3 has 13 residues. For the CDR3, the DNA is TGTGCCAGCAGCTCTCCCGTGGTGACTGAAGCTTTCTTT. Translated: CASSSPVVTEAFF. Variable domain in full (rest from reference TRBV7-2 and TRBJ1-1): GAGVSQSPSNKVTEKGKDVELRCDPISGHTALYWYRQSLGQGLEFLIYFQGNSAPDKSGLPSDRFSAERTGGSVSTLTIQRTQQEDSAVYLCASSSPVVTEAFFGQGTRLTVV.

The rearrangement links TRBV28 to TRBJ2-1; 8 nucleotides agree with TRBD2. The V gene's germline CDR1 is MDHEN and CDR2 SYDVKM. The CDR3 is made up of 18 amino acids. Trimming removed 7 bases from V and 1 base from J; junction bases left unmatched: 15. The CDR3 is CASKGSLAGDGSYNEQFF. The CDR3, as DNA: TGTGCCAGCAAGGGTAGTCTAGCGGGTGATGGATCCTACAATGAGCAGTTCTTC.

This clonotype was detected a few times. At one of its ends the junction is not consistent with the germline gene, which may arise from a read error. This sequence joins TRBV7-9 and TRBJ2-7, with 8 nucleotides matching TRBD1. From germline, CDR1 is SEHNR and CDR2 FQNEAQ (reference sequence). The CDR3 contains 13 residues. The CDR3, as DNA: TGTGCCAGCAGCCCAGGGGGGACAGGCGAGCAGTATTTC. Translation gives CASSPGGTGEQYF.

In its sample, this clonotype was seen a few times. This chain joins TRBV3-1 and TRBJ2-1, with 7 bases aligning to TRBD2. CDR3 length: 16 residues. Trimming removed 6 bases from V and 5 bases from J; junction bases left unmatched: 13. Germline values: CDR1 LGHDT, CDR2 YNNKEL (reference sequence). The CDR3 bases are TGTGCCAGCAGGGCCCTGAGCAGCGGGGTCAACAATGAGCAGTTCTTC. This encodes CASRALSSGVNNEQFF.